One sample yielded the 9 T cell receptor beta chains listed below, sequenced in a study of molecular identifiers for immune sequencing clone quantification. TCRdb reanalysed the PCR reads using MiXCR and keeps one entry per CDR3 protein. The table lists about 640,000 distinct CDR3 sequences, roughly 21% of them singletons, with roughly 0.85% in the top ten. Sequencing input: naive CD8+ T cells from blood, with Jurkat cell RNA spiked in. Subset of the sample: FACS-sorted CD8+CD4-CCR7+CD45RA+ naive T cells. Receptors were obtained from a human donor in good health. Some libraries in this study had Jurkat cell RNA spiked in.

This clonotype has ten or more counts. The chain employs TRBV20-1 and TRBJ1-4; D ambiguous. Trimming removed 1 base at V and 6 bases at J, with 18 bases between. This CDR3 region has 16 residues. Germline CDR1 reads DFQATT; CDR2 reads SNEGSKA (reference sequence). The CDR3 DNA sequence: TGCAGTGCTAGAGCGCGGACCCGAGCAGGTGATGAAAAACTGTTTTTT. Encoded protein: CSARARTRAGDEKLFF.

This clonotype was found many times. The chain couples TRBV6-5 to TRBJ1-2; D uncertain. The ends were cut back, 6 bases at V and 10 bases at J, with 18 bases in the middle. CDR1 is MNHEY and CDR2 is SVGAGI in the germline V gene. This CDR3 is 13 amino acids long. CDR3 protein: CASSPDQERDYTF. CDR3 bases: TGTGCCAGCAGCCCCGACCAGGAAAGAGACTACACCTTC.

In its sample, this clonotype was seen a few times. This chain joins TRBV4-1 and TRBJ2-2; D is undetermined. The CDR3 is 14 residues long. Deletions cut 0 bases from V and 9 bases from J, with 11 bases between. Germline-derived CDR1 and CDR2 are MGHRA and YSYEKL. CDR3 coding DNA: TGCGCCAGCAGCCAAGATACTCTCCCCCGGGAGCTGTTTTTT. Residues: CASSQDTLPRELFF.

Only one count was recorded for this clonotype. One base away lies a much larger clone, so this may be a sequencing read error. The chain combines TRBV28 with TRBJ1-2, with D possibly TRBD1 on 6 matching bases. The CDR3 extends over 15 amino acids. CDR1 and CDR2 from the germline V gene are MDHEN and SYDVKM. CDR3 in DNA: TGTGCCAGCAGTTTCAGGGGCGATAAAGGTGTTGGCTGCACCTTC. It encodes CASSFRGDKGVGCTF.

This chain links TRBV2 with TRBJ1-2; 8 bases are a match to TRBD1. The CDR3 has 13 residues. The V segment lost 6 bases and the J segment 6 bases; nucleotides outside the gene matches: 6. Germline V lookup: CDR1 SNHLY, CDR2 FYNNEI. In DNA form, the CDR3 reads TGTGCCAGCAGACTCGGGACAGGCAATGGCTACACCTTC. The encoded protein is CASRLGTGNGYTF.

Only one count was recorded for this clonotype. This clone may be a read error of a much larger clone one base away. The chain uses TRBV3-1 and TRBJ1-2; D ambiguous. Germline CDR1 and CDR2: LGHDT and YNNKEL (reference sequence). The CDR3 contains 14 residues. The CDR3 DNA reads as TGTGCCAGCAGCCAAGGGGGATCCAACTATGGCCACACCTTC. This codes for CASSQGGSNYGHTF. Together with reference TRBV3-1 and TRBJ1-2, the CDR3 gives the full variable domain: DTAVSQTPKYLVTQMGNDKSIKCEQNLGHDTMYWYKQDSKKFLKIMFSYNNKELIINETVPNRFSPKSPDKAHLNLHINSLELGDSAVYFCASSQGGSNYGHTFGSGTRLTVV.

This clonotype was observed a few times. This chain joins TRBV19 and TRBJ1-5; D is unclear. V lost 0 bases to trimming and J lost 7 bases, with 13 bases between them. Per germline, CDR1 LNHDA and CDR2 SQIVND (reference sequence). The CDR3 loop spans 15 amino acids. This CDR3 reads CASSIDAGVGQPQHF. The DNA of the CDR3 is TGTGCCAGTAGTATAGATGCCGGGGTTGGGCAGCCCCAGCATTTT.

This clonotype was seen many times. The V gene is TRBV12-3 or TRBV12-4, the J gene TRBJ2-7, with D tentatively TRBD1 (6 bases). V was pared by 2 bases and J by 0 bases, with 11 bases between. The CDR3 has 15 residues. CDR3 protein: CASSLPEDSSYEQYF. CDR3 DNA: TGTGCCAGCAGTTTACCTGAGGACAGCTCCTACGAGCAGTACTTC.

J is TRBJ2-2 and V is TRBV27, with 8 bases lining up with TRBD2. Germline V gene data show CDR1 as MNHEY and CDR2 as SMNVEV (reference sequence). This CDR3 contains 15 residues. V trimming: 1 base; J trimming: 7 bases; junction bases outside the gene matches: 5. CDR3 in amino acids: CASSLYGGAFGELFF. As DNA, the CDR3 is TGTGCCAGCAGTTTATACGGGGGGGCTTTCGGGGAGCTGTTTTTT.